This T cell receptor beta chain was identified in a study of identical twins. TCRdb redid the calling of the 5' RACE reads with MiXCR, one entry per CDR3 protein. The profile shows some 630,000 distinct CDR3 sequences, under 8.5% of them singletons. Notes on the study in general: Among out-of-frame alpha sequences shared by twins, low generation probability occurred in excess.

This clonotype was observed at least ten times. Its antigen is not identified. The V gene's germline CDR1 is SQVTM and CDR2 ANQGSEA. V lost 7 bases and J lost 10; bases outside the gene matches: 15. The CDR3 runs to 14 residues. These data are also associated with another study on yellow fever vaccine responses in identical twins.

Sample: PBMCs. The clonotype comes from a woman under 30 in good health. The V call is TRBV29-1, the J call TRBJ2-3; 9 bases fit TRBD2. The chain's CDR3 is CSAATAGGRTPQYF. The CDR3 coding sequence is TGCAGCGCCGCAACAGCGGGGGGCCGGACTCCGCAGTATTTT.